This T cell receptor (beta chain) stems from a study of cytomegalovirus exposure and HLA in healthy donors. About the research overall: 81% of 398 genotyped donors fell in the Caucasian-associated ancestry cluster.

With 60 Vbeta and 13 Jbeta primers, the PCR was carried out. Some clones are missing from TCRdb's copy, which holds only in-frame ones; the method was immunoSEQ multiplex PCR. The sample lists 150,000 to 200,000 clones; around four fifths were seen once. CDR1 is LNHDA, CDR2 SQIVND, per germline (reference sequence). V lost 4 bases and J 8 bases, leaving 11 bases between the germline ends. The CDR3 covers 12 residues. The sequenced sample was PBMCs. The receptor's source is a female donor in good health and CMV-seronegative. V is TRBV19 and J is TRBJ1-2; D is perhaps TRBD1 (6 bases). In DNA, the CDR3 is TGTGCCAGTAGTAAGGGGGAAGGCGGCTACACCTTC. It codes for CASSKGEGGYTF.